Shown below are 20 T cell receptor beta chains from a single sample sequenced in a study of T cell repertoires in cytomegalovirus infection. TCRdb re-called the reads with MiXCR, one entry per CDR3 protein. Of approximately 200,000 distinct CDR3 sequences in the sample, roughly 30% are singletons; the top ten hold 31%. Sequencing was carried out using PBMCs. These receptors all stem from a human donor in good health (CMV status not recorded). Some clones in this sample may be carry-over from other donors' samples.

This chain uses TRBV14 with TRBJ2-7; 8 nucleotides align to TRBD1. The CDR3 loop spans 15 amino acids. V dropped 4 bases and J dropped 2; count of bases not matched to a gene: 7. In germline, CDR1 is SGHDN, CDR2 FVKESK. The CDR3 bases are TGTGCCAGCAGCCGGCCGAGACAGGGGACCTACGAGCAGTACTTC. This gives the protein CASSRPRQGTYEQYF.

This clonotype has a handful of counts. The rearrangement links TRBV5-1 to TRBJ1-1; D may be TRBD1 (5 bases). The CDR3 is 16 amino acids. From germline, CDR1 is SGHRS and CDR2 YFSETQ. The V gene lost 4 bases and the J gene lost 3 bases, with 19 bases spanning the gap. CDR3: CASSPWGGTVDTEAFF. CDR3 nucleotides: TGCGCCAGCAGCCCCTGGGGGGGGACGGTAGACACTGAAGCTTTCTTT.

This clonotype came up a few times. Germline and junction disagree at one end, which may indicate a read error. The V gene is TRBV6-2 or TRBV6-3, the J gene TRBJ1-2; D gene unclear. CDR3 length: 13 residues. Germline V gene data show CDR1 as MNHEY and CDR2 as SVGEGT. The CDR3 nucleotides read TGTGCCAGCAGTACCCTGGGAATAAAGGGTTTCGCCTTC. It encodes CASSTLGIKGFAF.

V and J are TRBV29-1 and TRBJ2-1; 8 positions match TRBD1. The CDR3 sequence is 15 residues long. Germline assignment: CDR1 SQVTM and CDR2 ANQGSEA. The V and J ends lost 2 bases and 3 bases, in that order; junction bases with no gene match: 6. In nucleotides, the CDR3 is TGCAGCGTTGAACTCAGGGGGCGCAACTACAATGAGCAGTTCTTC. Its translation: CSVELRGRNYNEQFF.

The chain joins TRBV7-8 to TRBJ1-1; D uncertain. With 5 bases removed from V and 4 bases from J, the gap between germline ends came to 14 bases. The CDR3 contains 14 residues. Germline V lookup: CDR1 SGHVS, CDR2 FQNEAQ. For the CDR3, the DNA is TGTGCCAGCAGCCCCGAATATGCCCGCACTGAAGCTTTCTTT. Protein: CASSPEYARTEAFF. The whole variable domain, remainder taken from reference TRBV7-8 and TRBJ1-1, is GAGVSQSPRYKVAKRGQDVALRCDPISGHVSLFWYQQALGQGPEFLTYFQNEAQLDKSGLPSDRFFAERPEGSVSTLKIQRTQQEDSAVYLCASSPEYARTEAFFGQGTRLTVV.

This clonotype was seen a handful of times. This chain connects TRBV7-2 to TRBJ1-6, with 8 positions matching TRBD1. This CDR3 is 15 amino acids long. Germline V gives CDR1 SGHTA, CDR2 FQGNSA. V shed 4 bases and J 10 bases; nucleotides not matched to a gene: 9. CDR3 nucleotide sequence: TGTGCCAGCAGCTCTGCCGGGACAGGAGGCTCACCCCTCCACTTT. Translating it yields CASSSAGTGGSPLHF.

V and J are TRBV5-1 and TRBJ1-2, with D unresolved. The germline gives CDR1 SGHRS, CDR2 YFSETQ. The CDR3 loop spans 15 amino acids. With 4 bases removed from V and 3 bases from J, the gap between germline ends came to 16 bases. CDR3 loop: CASSPTDPRDYGYTF. The DNA for the CDR3 is TGCGCCAGCAGCCCGACGGACCCCCGAGACTATGGCTACACCTTC.

The gene calls are TRBV2 and TRBJ1-1, with a possible D match to TRBD1 (5 bases). CDR1 and CDR2 from the germline V gene are SNHLY and FYNNEI. CDR3 length: 14 residues. Trimming pared 10 bases from V and 0 bases from J, leaving 15 bases between. In DNA form, the CDR3 reads TGTGCCACCTCGGAGGGGACCATGAACACTGAAGCTTTCTTT. This translates into CATSEGTMNTEAFF.

This clonotype has ten or more counts. The chain recombines TRBV11-2 with TRBJ2-7; D gene ambiguous. Trimming left V 4 bases short and J 2 bases short, with 3 bases between. The CDR3 runs 11 residues. Germline CDR1 SGHAT, CDR2 FQNNGV. This CDR3 reads CASSSTYEQYF. The CDR3 DNA sequence: TGTGCCAGCAGCTCGACCTACGAGCAGTACTTC.

This clonotype was counted between two and nine times. V and J are TRBV2 and TRBJ1-5; D ambiguous. The germline CDR1 and CDR2 sequences are SNHLY and FYNNEI. The CDR3 has 12 residues. V was trimmed by 2 bases and J by 4 bases, leaving 3 bases between them. The CDR3 region has the DNA TGTGCCAGCAGTGAACAGAATCAGCCCCAGCATTTT. Encoded protein: CASSEQNQPQHF.

The DNA of the CDR3 is TGTGCCAGTAGTCCATCCGGAGGGGTTCTCTTGGACTATGGCTACACCTTC. This sequence encodes CASSPSGGVLLDYGYTF. J is TRBJ1-2 and V is TRBV19, with D possibly TRBD1 on 5 matching bases. Germline V gene sequence: CDR1 LNHDA, CDR2 SQIVND (reference sequence). This CDR3 is built from 17 residues. The V end lost 5 bases, the J end lost 3 bases, and 22 bases lay between the germline ends.

The V and J genes are TRBV4-1 and TRBJ1-2; maybe TRBD1 (6 bases). CDR3 length: 15 residues. V dropped 0 bases and J dropped 5 bases, with 13 bases sitting between them. The germline V gene encodes CDR1 MGHRA and CDR2 YSYEKL. CDR3 sequence (DNA): TGCGCCAGCAGCCAAGATGTGGGGGCAGGGTATGGCTACACCTTC. Its translation is CASSQDVGAGYGYTF.

The chain links TRBV12-3 or TRBV12-4 to TRBJ2-7; 10 bases are a match to TRBD2. This CDR3 has 20 residues. V lost 4 bases, J lost 0 bases, and 18 bases stayed unmatched. The CDR3 DNA reads TGTGCCAGCAGTTGGGGCCTCGGAGGGGGTAGCGGGGGGTCCTCCTACGAGCAGTACTTC. As protein: CASSWGLGGGSGGSSYEQYF.

This clonotype was observed at least ten times. The rearrangement joins TRBV4-3 to TRBJ1-1; the D gene is possibly TRBD1 (6 bases). The CDR3 is 14 amino acids. The V end was cut by 1 base, the J end by 1 base, with 7 bases between. Germline V CDR1 and CDR2: LGHNA, YSLEER. CDR3 amino acids: CASSQGTANTEAFF. The CDR3 DNA sequence: TGCGCCAGCAGCCAAGGGACAGCGAACACTGAAGCTTTCTTT.

The chain joins TRBV7-3 to TRBJ1-6, with unresolved D. V was trimmed by 2 bases and J by 5 bases, leaving 7 bases between them. CDR3 size: 14 residues. The germline V gene encodes CDR1 SGHTA and CDR2 FQGTGA. CDR3 loop: CASSLGPNNSPLHF. For the CDR3, the DNA is TGTGCCAGCAGCTTAGGACCTAATAATTCACCCCTCCACTTT. The full variable domain, its missing parts supplied by reference TRBV7-3 and TRBJ1-6, is GAGVSQTPSNKVTEKGKYVELRCDPISGHTALYWYRQSLGQGPEFLIYFQGTGAADDSGLPNDRFFAVRPEGSVSTLKIQRTERGDSAVYLCASSLGPNNSPLHFGNGTRLTVT.

This clonotype was observed a handful of times. The chain combines TRBV23-1 with TRBJ2-1; D gene unclear. TRBV23-1 is flagged as an ORF with uncertain function. This CDR3 region has 15 residues. The V end was cut by 0 bases, the J end by 9 bases, with 15 bases between. CDR3 region: CASSQSRIPQREQFF. CDR3 coding DNA: TGCGCCAGCAGTCAATCTAGGATCCCCCAGCGTGAGCAGTTCTTC.

This chain joins TRBV7-9 and TRBJ2-1; D is ambiguous. V lost 1 base and J 4 bases, leaving 5 bases between the germline ends. The CDR3 runs 13 residues. From germline, CDR1 is SEHNR and CDR2 FQNEAQ (reference sequence). The CDR3 DNA reads as TGTGCCAGCAGCTTAGAGGAATACAATGAGCAGTTCTTC. It encodes CASSLEEYNEQFF.

V is TRBV6-6 and J is TRBJ2-1, with D perhaps matching TRBD2 (5 bases). The ends were cut back, 8 bases at V and 7 bases at J, with 21 bases in the middle. Germline-derived CDR1 and CDR2 are MNHNY and SVGAGI (reference sequence). The CDR3 covers 15 residues. The CDR3 spells CASVGRGLNLNEQFF. The CDR3 region has the DNA TGTGCCAGCGTCGGACGCGGACTGAACCTGAATGAGCAGTTCTTC.

The chain couples TRBV20-1 to TRBJ1-5, with unresolved D. V lost 5 bases to trimming and J lost 3 bases, with 8 bases between them. The CDR3 runs 12 residues. Germline V gene data show CDR1 as DFQATT and CDR2 as SNEGSKA (reference sequence). The CDR3 bases are TGCAGTGCTCTTCTCACCAATCAGCCCCAGCATTTT. Its protein product is CSALLTNQPQHF.

Ten or more counts support this clonotype. The gene calls are TRBV7-2 and TRBJ1-1, with 7 bases identical to TRBD1. Germline CDR1 SGHTA, CDR2 FQGNSA. CDR3 size: 14 residues. Trimming cost V 7 bases and J 0 bases; bases outside gene matches: 5. CDR3 amino acids: CASTSGQMNTEAFF. In DNA form, the CDR3 reads TGTGCCAGCACCTCGGGACAGATGAACACTGAAGCTTTCTTT.